These 32 T cell receptor beta chains were sequenced from one sample in a study of T cell responses to AZD1222 COVID-19 vaccine. Only in-frame clones appear in the TCRdb table, and some are missing; sequencing was by immunoSEQ multiplex PCR. The table records approximately 120,000 clones, 89% of them present only once. The material sequenced was peripheral blood, taken on day 0 of AZD1222 vaccination. The receptors were sampled from an adult in good health.

The chain has TRBV11-2 and TRBJ2-1; D is possibly TRBD1 or TRBD2 (7 bases each). The CDR3 length is 15 residues. CDR1 and CDR2 (germline): SGHAT, FQNNGV. V lost 3 bases and J lost 9, with 18 bases in between. The CDR3 is CASSFSGGGKSEQFF. CDR3 coding DNA: TGTGCCAGCAGCTTCTCAGGGGGAGGGAAAAGTGAGCAGTTCTTC.

The J gene is TRBJ2-7, the V gene TRBV27; TRBD2 matches 7 bases. In germline, CDR1 is MNHEY, CDR2 SMNVEV (reference sequence). V shed 6 bases, J shed 2 bases, and the junction held 4 bases outside the gene matches. The CDR3 totals 13 residues. Here the CDR3 reads CASRGGSAYEQYF. As DNA, the CDR3 is TGTGCCAGCAGGGGCGGGAGTGCCTACGAGCAGTACTTC.

The rearrangement joins TRBV7-9 to TRBJ1-3; D is ambiguous. Germline lookup yields CDR1 SEHNR and CDR2 FQNEAQ (reference sequence). This CDR3 comprises 15 residues. V dropped 5 bases and J dropped 4 bases, with 15 bases sitting between them. The CDR3 reads CASSGIGIVGNTIYF. The CDR3 DNA reads as TGTGCCAGCAGCGGGATCGGGATAGTCGGAAACACCATATATTTT.

This clone was found once. The chain couples TRBV4-1 to TRBJ1-3; D is ambiguous. V lost 2 bases to trimming and J lost 0 bases, with 29 bases between them. CDR3 length: 22 residues. CDR1 and CDR2 (germline): MGHRA, YSYEKL. In nucleotides, the CDR3 is TGCGCCAGCAGCCAACGAAGAGGAGTACAGTCCGCCTCTTTCTACTCTGGAAACACCATATATTTT. It encodes CASSQRRGVQSASFYSGNTIYF.

This chain joins TRBV4-1 and TRBJ1-2; no clear D gene. The CDR3 covers 13 residues. Germline lookup yields CDR1 MGHRA and CDR2 YSYEKL. Trimming pared 1 base from V and 8 bases from J, leaving 11 bases between. CDR3 sequence reads: CASSQVRVEGYTF. DNA of the CDR3: TGCGCCAGCAGCCAAGTGAGGGTGGAGGGCTACACCTTC.

This rearrangement joins TRBV3-1 (or the pseudogene TRBV3-2) to TRBJ2-2; 9 bases align to TRBD1. Germline CDR1 is LGHDT and CDR2 is YNNKEL (reference sequence). CDR3 length: 16 residues. After removal of 1 base from V and 1 base from J, the junction contained 1 base not matched to a gene. The CDR3 region is CASSQADRGNTGELFF. CDR3 DNA sequence: TGTGCCAGCAGCCAAGCGGACAGGGGGAACACCGGGGAGCTGTTTTTT.

The rearrangement uses TRBV18 and TRBJ2-7; 12 bases map to TRBD1. Losses at the gene ends were 5 bases for V and 6 bases for J; bases not matched to a gene: 5. The CDR3 extends over 14 amino acids. Germline values: CDR1 KGHSH, CDR2 LQKENI. This CDR3 reads CASSTGTGGSEQYF. The CDR3 DNA is TGTGCCAGCTCAACTGGGACAGGGGGCAGCGAGCAGTACTTC.

This chain uses TRBV7-2 with TRBJ2-7, with 10 bases lining up with TRBD2. From germline, CDR1 is SGHTA and CDR2 FQGNSA. V dropped 2 bases and J dropped 6; count of bases not matched to a gene: 7. The CDR3 length is 15 residues. The CDR3 here is CASSLSAGGELEQYF. DNA of the CDR3: TGTGCCAGCAGCTTATCAGCGGGAGGGGAGCTCGAGCAGTACTTC. Full variable domain (missing parts from reference TRBV7-2 and TRBJ2-7): GAGVSQSPSNKVTEKGKDVELRCDPISGHTALYWYRQSLGQGLEFLIYFQGNSAPDKSGLPSDRFSAERTGGSVSTLTIQRTQQEDSAVYLCASSLSAGGELEQYFGPGTRLTVT.

CDR3 coding DNA: TGTGCCATCAGTGGGGGGGGCAATGAGCAGTTCTTC. It is translated as CAISGGGNEQFF. The chain combines TRBV10-3 with TRBJ2-1; 7 bases agree with TRBD2. The V gene's germline CDR1 is ENHRY and CDR2 SYGVKD. J was trimmed by 6 bases and V by 4 bases; bases with no gene match: 0. There are 12 residues in the CDR3.

The rearrangement links TRBV6-1 to TRBJ2-7; the D is unclear. Trimming left V 3 bases short and J 0 bases short, with 12 bases between. CDR1 and CDR2 (germline): MNHNS, SASEGT. The CDR3 is 15 residues long. CDR3: CASSEYAILSYEQYF. The CDR3 nucleotides read TGTGCCAGCAGTGAGTATGCCATTCTCTCCTACGAGCAGTACTTC.

The chain joins TRBV6-5 to TRBJ1-6; 7 bases align to TRBD1. V lost 8 bases and J lost 4; bases outside the gene matches: 5. Germline loops: CDR1 MNHEY, CDR2 SVGAGI. This CDR3 spans 14 amino acids. The CDR3 sequence: CASSTGFYNSPLHF. The CDR3 DNA reads TGTGCCAGCTCGACAGGGTTTTATAATTCACCCCTCCACTTT.

Comment on this clone: The junction does not match germline at one end; this may be a read error. The chain links TRBV23-1 to TRBJ1-2, with D unclear. TRBV23-1 is an ORF for which the function is uncertain. This CDR3 has 13 amino acids. The DNA of the CDR3 is TGCGCCAGCAGTCTTCCCCCTGGCCATGGCTACACCTTT. Translation: CASSLPPGHGYTF.

The chain couples TRBV7-3 to TRBJ2-1, with 11 bases that match TRBD2. J lost 4 bases, V lost 5 bases, and 7 bases had no gene match. Per the germline V gene, CDR1 is SGHTA and CDR2 is FQGTGA. The CDR3 is 16 amino acids. CDR3 DNA sequence: TGTGCCAGCAGCGCACAGACTAGCGGGGTTTACAATGAGCAGTTCTTC. It encodes CASSAQTSGVYNEQFF.

The chain uses TRBV7-9 and TRBJ2-3, with 7 bases that match TRBD2. This CDR3 spans 15 amino acids. V was pared by 2 bases and J by 2 bases, with 4 bases of the junction left unmatched. CDR1 SEHNR and CDR2 FQNEAQ come from the germline V gene (reference sequence). CDR3 protein: CASSLRAGDTDTQYF. CDR3 bases: TGTGCCAGCAGCTTAAGGGCGGGGGACACAGATACGCAGTATTTT.

For the CDR3, the DNA is TGTGCCAGCAGCGTAAATGGACAGGGGCCGAACACCGGGGAGCTGTTTTTT. Its protein product is CASSVNGQGPNTGELFF. The rearrangement links TRBV9 to TRBJ2-2; TRBD1 matches 9 bases. The CDR3 is 17 amino acids. J lost 0 bases, V lost 1 base, and 4 bases had no gene match. The germline V gene encodes CDR1 SGDLS and CDR2 YYNGEE.

This chain uses TRBV4-1 with TRBJ2-7; 8 positions agree with TRBD1. Trimming took 0 bases from V and 12 from J; bases not matched to a gene: 13. This CDR3 comprises 15 residues. Germline V lookup: CDR1 MGHRA, CDR2 YSYEKL. In nucleotides, the CDR3 is TGCGCCAGCAGCCAAGATTCCGTACAGGGGGGCGAGTCGTACTTC. Translation: CASSQDSVQGGESYF.

This clone was counted a single time. The rearrangement links TRBV18 to TRBJ1-2; D perhaps matches TRBD1 (5 bases). Germline loops: CDR1 KGHSH, CDR2 LQKENI. Trimming left V 2 bases short and J 4 bases short, with 11 bases between. The CDR3 contains 14 residues. The CDR3 region is CASSPGTETYGYTF. The CDR3, as DNA: TGTGCCAGCTCACCAGGGACGGAAACCTATGGCTACACCTTC.

The gene calls are TRBV24-1 and TRBJ1-4, with unresolved D. CDR1 is KGHDR and CDR2 is SFDVKD in the germline V gene. This CDR3 is 12 amino acids long. V was cut by 4 bases and J by 5 bases, with 4 bases left in between. The CDR3 spells CATSDTNEKLFF. CDR3 bases: TGTGCCACCAGTGACACCAATGAAAAACTGTTTTTT.

The rearrangement joins TRBV13 to TRBJ2-7; D is perhaps TRBD2 (5 bases). The germline gives CDR1 PRHDT, CDR2 FYEKMQ (reference sequence). Trimming pared 1 base from V and 3 bases from J, leaving 19 bases between. The CDR3 length is 17 residues. The CDR3 DNA reads TGTGCCAGCAGCTTAGATCCAAGGACTCCGGAAGGCTACGAGCAGTACTTC. Translated, it gives CASSLDPRTPEGYEQYF.

This chain uses TRBV11-2 with TRBJ2-5; D could derive from TRBD1 or TRBD2 (7 bases each). Trimming took 1 base from V and 4 from J, leaving 22 bases between them. Germline V CDR1 and CDR2: SGHAT, FQNNGV. The CDR3 loop spans 18 amino acids. The CDR3 loop reads CASSLGSGGGGGRETQYF. Written as DNA, the CDR3 is TGTGCCAGCAGCTTAGGATCAGGGGGGGGCGGTGGACGAGAGACCCAGTACTTC.

This chain uses TRBV7-2 with TRBJ2-7; weak D call: TRBD2 (5 bases). The CDR3 is 14 residues long. The germline V gene encodes CDR1 SGHTA and CDR2 FQGNSA. The V gene lost 6 bases and the J gene lost 0 bases, with 12 bases spanning the gap. CDR3 nucleotides: TGTGCCAGCAGATTGAGCGGAAACTCCTACGAGCAGTACTTC. Its protein product is CASRLSGNSYEQYF.

The V call is TRBV2, the J call TRBJ1-1, with D possibly matching TRBD1 (6 bases). The germline V gene has CDR1 SNHLY and CDR2 FYNNEI. The CDR3 runs 15 residues. The V and J ends lost 7 bases and 0 bases respectively, with 15 bases between them. CDR3 DNA: TGTGCCAGCACCCCCGAGGGGGGCCTGAACACTGAAGCTTTCTTT. This translates into CASTPEGGLNTEAFF.

The chain couples TRBV5-4 to TRBJ1-2; no firm D call. Germline V gene data show CDR1 as SGHNT and CDR2 as YYREEE (reference sequence). The germline V and J ends were trimmed by 3 bases and 4 bases, with 10 bases remaining between them. This CDR3 contains 13 residues. Here the CDR3 reads CASSSLGSYGYTF. The CDR3, as DNA: TGTGCCAGCAGCTCGCTAGGCAGCTATGGCTACACCTTC.

This chain connects TRBV7-2 to TRBJ1-2; no clear D. CDR3 length: 13 amino acids. V lost 11 bases, J lost 2 bases, and 15 bases lay in between. CDR1 SGHTA and CDR2 FQGNSA come from the germline V gene. The CDR3 region has the DNA TGTGCCGGTCAGGAGGGAGGCAACTATGGCTACACCTTC. Encoded protein: CAGQEGGNYGYTF.

This chain uses TRBV27 with TRBJ1-6; D gene uncertain. CDR1 and CDR2 (germline): MNHEY, SMNVEV (reference sequence). The CDR3 has 16 amino acids. V gave up 6 bases and J gave up 2 bases, with 14 bases separating them. The CDR3 region is CASSTSKGAYNSPLHF. CDR3 bases: TGTGCCAGCAGCACTTCCAAGGGCGCCTATAATTCACCCCTCCACTTT.

This clone has just one count. The chain uses TRBV13 and TRBJ2-7; perhaps TRBD2 as D (6 bases). The germline V gene has CDR1 PRHDT and CDR2 FYEKMQ (reference sequence). The CDR3 length is 13 residues. Trimming shortened V by 7 bases and J by 0 bases, and 10 bases separated the two germline ends. CDR3 sequence: CASKRASSYEQYF. The CDR3 DNA sequence: TGTGCCAGCAAGCGGGCGAGCTCCTACGAGCAGTACTTC.

This chain connects TRBV9 to TRBJ1-6; D may be TRBD1 (5 bases). The CDR3 is made up of 14 amino acids. The V and J ends lost 3 bases and 5 bases respectively, with 9 bases between them. Germline lookup yields CDR1 SGDLS and CDR2 YYNGEE. In DNA form, the CDR3 reads TGTGCCAGCAGCGGCGGGACTGATAATTCACCCCTCCACTTT. Protein product: CASSGGTDNSPLHF. Full variable domain (outside the CDR3, taken from reference TRBV9 and TRBJ1-6): DSGVTQTPKHLITATGQRVTLRCSPRSGDLSVYWYQQSLDQGLQFLIQYYNGEERAKGNILERFSAQQFPDLHSELNLSSLELGDSALYFCASSGGTDNSPLHFGNGTRLTVT.

V and J are TRBV9 and TRBJ2-2; possibly TRBD1 for D (5 bases). Germline V gene data show CDR1 as SGDLS and CDR2 as YYNGEE. Trimming removed 4 bases from V and 6 bases from J, with 10 bases in between. The CDR3 totals 13 residues. CDR3 nucleotide sequence: TGTGCCAGCAGCTCCCGGACATCCGGGGAGCTGTTTTTT. The encoded protein is CASSSRTSGELFF.

The rearrangement links TRBV5-1 to TRBJ2-7; 8 positions match TRBD2. The CDR3 spans 14 residues. Per the germline V gene, CDR1 is SGHRS and CDR2 is YFSETQ. V shed 4 bases, J shed 7 bases, and the junction held 10 bases outside the gene matches. This CDR3 reads CASSVTSPGGEQYF. In nucleotides, the CDR3 is TGCGCCAGCAGCGTGACTAGCCCGGGAGGGGAGCAGTACTTC.

A word on this clone: One junction end disagrees with the germline gene, perhaps due to a read error. The V call is TRBV6-5, the J call TRBJ1-1; the D gene is possibly TRBD1 (6 bases). Germline loops: CDR1 MNHEY, CDR2 SVGAGI. The CDR3 is 15 residues long. CDR3 amino acids: CVSSHLGRGGTEAFF. In DNA form, the CDR3 reads TGTGTCAGCAGCCACCTTGGGAGGGGGGGGACTGAAGCTTTCTTT.

J is TRBJ1-2 and V is TRBV19, with D possibly matching TRBD1 (5 bases). Deletions cut 2 bases from V and 0 bases from J, with 13 bases between. This CDR3 contains 16 residues. CDR1 is LNHDA and CDR2 is SQIVND in the germline V gene (reference sequence). This chain's CDR3 is CASSIPGQGANYGYTF. As DNA, the CDR3 is TGTGCCAGTAGTATACCCGGGCAGGGAGCTAACTATGGCTACACCTTC. The full variable domain, its missing parts supplied by reference TRBV19 and TRBJ1-2, is DGGITQSPKYLFRKEGQNVTLSCEQNLNHDAMYWYRQDPGQGLRLIYYSQIVNDFQKGDIAEGYSVSREKKESFPLTVTSAQKNPTAFYLCASSIPGQGANYGYTFGSGTRLTVV.

In its sample, this clone was seen a few times. This chain connects TRBV19 to TRBJ1-2; D might be TRBD1 (6 bases). V was shortened by 5 bases and J by 4 bases, with 17 bases between the two germline ends. Germline V lookup: CDR1 LNHDA, CDR2 SQIVND (reference sequence). The length of the CDR3 is 15 residues. CDR3 amino acids: CASSDLQGSGYGYTF. DNA of the CDR3: TGTGCCAGTAGTGACTTACAGGGCTCTGGCTATGGCTACACCTTC. The full variable domain, in which reference TRBV19 and TRBJ1-2 provide the parts outside the CDR3, is DGGITQSPKYLFRKEGQNVTLSCEQNLNHDAMYWYRQDPGQGLRLIYYSQIVNDFQKGDIAEGYSVSREKKESFPLTVTSAQKNPTAFYLCASSDLQGSGYGYTFGSGTRLTVV.